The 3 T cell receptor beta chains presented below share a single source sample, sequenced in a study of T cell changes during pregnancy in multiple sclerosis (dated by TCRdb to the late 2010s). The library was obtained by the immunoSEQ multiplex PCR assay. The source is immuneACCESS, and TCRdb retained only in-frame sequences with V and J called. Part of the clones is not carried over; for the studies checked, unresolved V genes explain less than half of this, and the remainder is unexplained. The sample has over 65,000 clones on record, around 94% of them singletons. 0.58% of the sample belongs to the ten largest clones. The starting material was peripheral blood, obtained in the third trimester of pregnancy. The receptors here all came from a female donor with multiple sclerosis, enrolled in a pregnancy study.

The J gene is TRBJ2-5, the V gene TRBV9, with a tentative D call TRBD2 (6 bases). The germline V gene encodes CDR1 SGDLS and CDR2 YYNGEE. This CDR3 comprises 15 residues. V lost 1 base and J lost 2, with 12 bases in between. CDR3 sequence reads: CASSVTPGDQETQYF. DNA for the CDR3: TGTGCCAGCAGCGTAACCCCGGGGGATCAAGAGACCCAGTACTTC.

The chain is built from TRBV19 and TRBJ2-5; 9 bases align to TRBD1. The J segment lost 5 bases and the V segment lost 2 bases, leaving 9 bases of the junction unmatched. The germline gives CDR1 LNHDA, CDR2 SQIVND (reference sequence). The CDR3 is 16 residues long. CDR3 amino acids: CASSIPRDRVRETQYF. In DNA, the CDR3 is TGTGCCAGTAGTATACCCCGGGACAGGGTTCGGGAGACCCAGTACTTC.

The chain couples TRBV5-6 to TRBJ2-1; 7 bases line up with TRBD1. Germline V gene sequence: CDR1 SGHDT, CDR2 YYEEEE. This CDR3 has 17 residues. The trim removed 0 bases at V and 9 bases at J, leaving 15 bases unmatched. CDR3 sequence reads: CASSLDRGPWEVSEQFF. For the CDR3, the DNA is TGTGCCAGCAGCTTGGACAGGGGCCCATGGGAAGTAAGTGAGCAGTTCTTC.